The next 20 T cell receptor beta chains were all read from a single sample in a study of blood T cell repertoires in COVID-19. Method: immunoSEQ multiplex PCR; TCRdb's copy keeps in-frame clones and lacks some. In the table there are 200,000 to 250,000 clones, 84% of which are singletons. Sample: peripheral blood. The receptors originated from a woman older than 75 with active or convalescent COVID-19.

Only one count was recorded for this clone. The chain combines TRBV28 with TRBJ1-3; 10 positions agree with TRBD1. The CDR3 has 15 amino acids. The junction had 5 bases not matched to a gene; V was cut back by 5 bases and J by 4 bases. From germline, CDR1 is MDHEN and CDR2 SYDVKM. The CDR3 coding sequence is TGTGCCAGCAGTGACAGGGGGCTCGGGGGAAACACCATATATTTT. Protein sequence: CASSDRGLGGNTIYF.

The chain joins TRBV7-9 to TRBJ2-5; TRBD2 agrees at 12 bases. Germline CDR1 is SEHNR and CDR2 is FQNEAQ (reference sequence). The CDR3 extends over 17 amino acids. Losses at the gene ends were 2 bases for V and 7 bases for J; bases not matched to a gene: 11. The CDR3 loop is CASSLTPSSGGAGTQYF. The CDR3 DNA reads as TGTGCCAGCAGCTTAACCCCCTCTAGCGGGGGGGCAGGGACCCAGTACTTC.

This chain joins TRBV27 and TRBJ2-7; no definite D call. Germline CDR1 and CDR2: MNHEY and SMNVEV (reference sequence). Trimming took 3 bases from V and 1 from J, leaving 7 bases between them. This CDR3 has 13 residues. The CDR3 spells CASSLYSSYEQYF. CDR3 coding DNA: TGTGCCAGCAGTTTGTACAGTTCCTACGAGCAGTACTTC.

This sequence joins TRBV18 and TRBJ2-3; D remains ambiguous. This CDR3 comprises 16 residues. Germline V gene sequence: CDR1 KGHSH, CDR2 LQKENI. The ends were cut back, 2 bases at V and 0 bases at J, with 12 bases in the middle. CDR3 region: CASSPIIVTSTDTQYF. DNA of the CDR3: TGTGCCAGCTCACCAATCATAGTTACTAGCACAGATACGCAGTATTTT.

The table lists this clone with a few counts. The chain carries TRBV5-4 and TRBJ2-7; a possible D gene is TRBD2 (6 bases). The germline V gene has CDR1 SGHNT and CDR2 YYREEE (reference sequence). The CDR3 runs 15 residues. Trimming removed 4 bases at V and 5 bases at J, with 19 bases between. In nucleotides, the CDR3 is TGTGCCAGCAGCCCAGGTCAGACTAGTATGGACGAGCAGTACTTC. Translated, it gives CASSPGQTSMDEQYF. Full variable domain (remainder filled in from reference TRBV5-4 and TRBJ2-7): ETGVTQSPTHLIKTRGQQVTLRCSSQSGHNTVSWYQQALGQGPQFIFQYYREEENGRGNFPPRFSGLQFPNYSSELNVNALELDDSALYLCASSPGQTSMDEQYFGPGTRLTVT.

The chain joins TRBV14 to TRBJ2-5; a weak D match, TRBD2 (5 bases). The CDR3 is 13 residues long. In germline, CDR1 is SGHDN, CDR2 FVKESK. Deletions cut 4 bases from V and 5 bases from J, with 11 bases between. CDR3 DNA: TGTGCCAGCAGCCCGGACTTGAGGGAGACCCAGTACTTC. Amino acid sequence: CASSPDLRETQYF.

CDR3 protein: CASSLEARLRGDEQFF. CDR3 nucleotides: TGCGCCAGCAGCTTGGAGGCCCGACTAAGAGGCGATGAGCAGTTCTTC. The rearrangement uses TRBV5-1 and TRBJ2-1; maybe TRBD2 (5 bases). The CDR3 is 16 residues long. V lost 0 bases and J lost 8, with 18 bases in between. The V gene's germline CDR1 is SGHRS and CDR2 YFSETQ.

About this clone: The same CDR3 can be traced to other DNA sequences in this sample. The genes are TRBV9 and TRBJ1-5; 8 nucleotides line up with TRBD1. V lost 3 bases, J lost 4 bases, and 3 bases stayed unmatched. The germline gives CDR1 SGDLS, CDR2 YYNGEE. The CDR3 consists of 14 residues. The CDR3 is CASSGQGRNQPQHF. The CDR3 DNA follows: TGTGCCAGCAGCGGACAGGGGAGGAATCAGCCCCAGCATTTT.

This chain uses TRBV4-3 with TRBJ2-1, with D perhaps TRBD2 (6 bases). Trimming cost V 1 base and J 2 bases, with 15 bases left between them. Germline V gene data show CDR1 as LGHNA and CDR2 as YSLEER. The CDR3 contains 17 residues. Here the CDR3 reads CASSQVPGGLTYNEQFF. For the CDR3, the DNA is TGCGCCAGCAGCCAAGTGCCCGGAGGACTAACCTACAATGAGCAGTTCTTC.

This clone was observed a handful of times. The CDR3 DNA reads TGCGCCAGCAGCCAAGTGGGCCCTAAGGACACTGAAGCTTTCTTT. It encodes CASSQVGPKDTEAFF. V and J are TRBV4-1 and TRBJ1-1; D ambiguous. This CDR3 comprises 15 residues. V was trimmed by 1 base and J by 3 bases, leaving 12 bases between them. Germline CDR1 reads MGHRA; CDR2 reads YSYEKL.

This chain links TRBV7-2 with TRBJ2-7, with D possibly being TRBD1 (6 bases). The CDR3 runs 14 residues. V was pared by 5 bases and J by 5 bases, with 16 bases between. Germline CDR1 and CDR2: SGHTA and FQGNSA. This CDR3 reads CASSAGAGRDEQYF. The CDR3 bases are TGTGCCAGCAGCGCAGGGGCAGGGCGCGACGAGCAGTACTTC. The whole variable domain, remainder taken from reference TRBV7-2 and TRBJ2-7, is GAGVSQSPSNKVTEKGKDVELRCDPISGHTALYWYRQSLGQGLEFLIYFQGNSAPDKSGLPSDRFSAERTGGSVSTLTIQRTQQEDSAVYLCASSAGAGRDEQYFGPGTRLTVT.

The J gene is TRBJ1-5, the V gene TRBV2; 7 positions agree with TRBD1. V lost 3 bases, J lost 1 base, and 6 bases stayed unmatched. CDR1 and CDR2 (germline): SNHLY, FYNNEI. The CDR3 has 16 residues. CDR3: CASSDLRTGSNQPQHF. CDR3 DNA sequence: TGTGCCAGCAGTGACCTACGGACAGGAAGCAATCAGCCCCAGCATTTT.

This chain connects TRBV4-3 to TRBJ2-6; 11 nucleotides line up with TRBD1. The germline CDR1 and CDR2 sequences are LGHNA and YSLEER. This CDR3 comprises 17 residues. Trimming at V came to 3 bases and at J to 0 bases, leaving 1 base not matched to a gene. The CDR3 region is CASSQGTGGSGANVLTF. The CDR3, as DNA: TGCGCCAGCAGCCAGGGGACAGGGGGCTCTGGGGCCAACGTCCTGACTTTC.

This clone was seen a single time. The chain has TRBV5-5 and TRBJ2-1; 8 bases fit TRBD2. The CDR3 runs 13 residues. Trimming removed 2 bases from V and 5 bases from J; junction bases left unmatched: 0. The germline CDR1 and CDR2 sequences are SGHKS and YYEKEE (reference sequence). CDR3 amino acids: CASSLLADNEQFF. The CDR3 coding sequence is TGTGCCAGCAGCTTACTAGCGGACAATGAGCAGTTCTTC.

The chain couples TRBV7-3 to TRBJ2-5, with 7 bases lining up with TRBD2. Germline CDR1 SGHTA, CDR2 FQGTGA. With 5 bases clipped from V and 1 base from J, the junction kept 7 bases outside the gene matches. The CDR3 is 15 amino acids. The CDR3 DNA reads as TGTGCCAGCAGCCCCTTAGCGGGCCGCCAAGAGACCCAGTACTTC. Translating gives CASSPLAGRQETQYF. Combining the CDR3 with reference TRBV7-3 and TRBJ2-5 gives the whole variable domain GAGVSQTPSNKVTEKGKYVELRCDPISGHTALYWYRQSLGQGPEFLIYFQGTGAADDSGLPNDRFFAVRPEGSVSTLKIQRTERGDSAVYLCASSPLAGRQETQYFGPGTRLLVL.

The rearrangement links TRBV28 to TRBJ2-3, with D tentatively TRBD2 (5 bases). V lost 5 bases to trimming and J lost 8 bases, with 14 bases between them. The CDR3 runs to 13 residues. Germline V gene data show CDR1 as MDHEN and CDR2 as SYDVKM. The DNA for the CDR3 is TGTGCCAGCAGTCCCCGGACTCCGTCTACGCAGTATTTT. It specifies CASSPRTPSTQYF.

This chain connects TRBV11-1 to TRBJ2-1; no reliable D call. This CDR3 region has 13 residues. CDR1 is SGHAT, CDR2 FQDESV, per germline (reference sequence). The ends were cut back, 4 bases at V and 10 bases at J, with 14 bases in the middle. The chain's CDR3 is CASSSKTHSEQFF. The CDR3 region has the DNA TGTGCCAGCAGCTCCAAAACTCACAGCGAGCAGTTCTTC.

The CDR3 region is CASSQDLGWRAKAKNIQYF. The DNA for the CDR3 is TGTGCCAGCAGCCAAGACCTGGGTTGGCGGGCTAAAGCCAAAAACATTCAGTACTTC. The V and J genes are TRBV3-1 (or the pseudogene TRBV3-2) and TRBJ2-4, with D perhaps TRBD2 (5 bases). The V and J ends lost 0 bases and 0 bases respectively, with 18 bases between them. The CDR3 is 19 amino acids. Germline assignment: CDR1 LGHDT and CDR2 YNNKEL (reference sequence).

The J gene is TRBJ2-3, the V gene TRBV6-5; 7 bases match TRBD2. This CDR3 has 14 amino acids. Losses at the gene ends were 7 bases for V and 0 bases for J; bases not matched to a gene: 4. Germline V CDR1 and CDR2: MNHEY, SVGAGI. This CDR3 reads CASTKRGSTDTQYF. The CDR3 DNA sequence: TGTGCCAGCACCAAGCGGGGTAGCACAGATACGCAGTATTTT.

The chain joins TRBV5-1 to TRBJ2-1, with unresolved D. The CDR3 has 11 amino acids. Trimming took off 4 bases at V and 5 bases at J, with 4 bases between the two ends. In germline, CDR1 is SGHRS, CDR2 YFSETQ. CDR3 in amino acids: CASSPDNEQFF. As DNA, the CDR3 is TGCGCCAGCAGCCCAGACAATGAGCAGTTCTTC.